This passage covers 25 T cell receptor beta chains from one sample sequenced in a study of cytomegalovirus exposure and HLA in healthy donors. PCR employed 60 Vbeta and 13 Jbeta primers. Sequencing used immunoSEQ multiplex PCR; TCRdb keeps in-frame clones, though not all of them. The table shows around 120,000 clones, with around 75% occurring only once. The sample comprised PBMCs. Source of these receptors: a woman aged 45-65 years in good health and CMV-seropositive.

This chain connects TRBV9 to TRBJ2-5; no definite D call. Trimming shortened V by 1 base and J by 1 base, and 11 bases separated the two germline ends. The CDR3 has 15 amino acids. The germline CDR1 and CDR2 sequences are SGDLS and YYNGEE. The CDR3 region is CASSVFSRRQETQYF. In DNA form, the CDR3 reads TGTGCCAGCAGCGTATTTAGCCGACGCCAAGAGACCCAGTACTTC. Looking up the rest from reference TRBV9 and TRBJ2-5 gives the full variable domain: DSGVTQTPKHLITATGQRVTLRCSPRSGDLSVYWYQQSLDQGLQFLIQYYNGEERAKGNILERFSAQQFPDLHSELNLSSLELGDSALYFCASSVFSRRQETQYFGPGTRLLVL.

The chain employs TRBV6-5 and TRBJ1-4; TRBD1 aligns across 8 bases. Germline CDR1 MNHEY, CDR2 SVGAGI. V trimming: 0 bases; J trimming: 4 bases; junction bases outside the gene matches: 4. The CDR3 contains 16 residues. The CDR3 DNA sequence: TGTGCCAGCAGTTACTCCCGACAGGGGCGTAATGAAAAACTGTTTTTT. Translating it yields CASSYSRQGRNEKLFF.

The gene calls are TRBV7-3 and TRBJ1-1, with D perhaps matching TRBD1 (5 bases). Per germline, CDR1 SGHTA and CDR2 FQGTGA. The germline V and J ends were trimmed by 5 bases and 7 bases, with 14 bases remaining between them. CDR3 length equals 13 residues. This CDR3 reads CASSLQGGGEAFF. The CDR3 DNA sequence: TGTGCCAGCAGCCTCCAAGGCGGGGGTGAAGCTTTCTTT.

CDR3 protein: CASSLTSGASWSYNEQFF. Here the CDR3 DNA reads TGCGCCAGCAGCTTGACTAGCGGGGCGAGTTGGTCCTACAATGAGCAGTTCTTC. The chain carries TRBV5-1 and TRBJ2-1; 10 nucleotides align to TRBD2. The CDR3 covers 18 residues. The J segment lost 1 base and the V segment lost 1 base, leaving 8 bases of the junction unmatched. The germline gives CDR1 SGHRS, CDR2 YFSETQ.

The chain joins TRBV2 to TRBJ1-2; 7 nucleotides line up with TRBD1. Germline V CDR1 and CDR2: SNHLY, FYNNEI. The V segment lost 7 bases and the J segment 4 bases; nucleotides outside the gene matches: 6. This CDR3 region has 13 residues. CDR3 amino acids: CASTWTGGYGYTF. In DNA, the CDR3 is TGTGCCAGCACTTGGACAGGAGGCTATGGCTACACCTTC.

The V call is TRBV9, the J call TRBJ2-2, with D perhaps matching TRBD1 (7 bases). Germline values: CDR1 SGDLS, CDR2 YYNGEE. The V end was cut by 6 bases, the J end by 4 bases, with 25 bases between. The CDR3 totals 18 residues. This CDR3 is CASTARGDSLATTGELFF. The CDR3 DNA reads as TGTGCCAGCACCGCCAGGGGGGATTCCCTCGCCACCACCGGGGAGCTGTTTTTT.

This sequence joins TRBV7-2 and TRBJ1-5, with D possibly being TRBD1 (6 bases). In germline, CDR1 is SGHTA, CDR2 FQGNSA. The CDR3 covers 14 residues. Trimming cost V 6 bases and J 6 bases, with 15 bases left between them. CDR3 sequence reads: CASSQRGGSQPQHF. CDR3 in DNA: TGTGCCAGCAGTCAGAGGGGGGGTAGTCAGCCCCAGCATTTT.

The chain recombines TRBV5-1 with TRBJ2-5; no clear D gene. With 0 bases removed from V and 1 base from J, the gap between germline ends came to 4 bases. The CDR3 consists of 13 residues. Germline-derived CDR1 and CDR2 are SGHRS and YFSETQ. CDR3 in DNA: TGCGCCAGCAGCTTGGTAGTCCAAGAGACCCAGTACTTC. This translates into CASSLVVQETQYF.

The chain employs TRBV5-6 and TRBJ1-2; 11 nucleotides match TRBD1. The CDR3 sequence is 14 residues long. Germline CDR1 reads SGHDT; CDR2 reads YYEEEE. J gave up 4 bases and V 4 bases, and 3 bases lay outside the gene matches. Here the CDR3 reads CASSGGTGGYGYTF. The CDR3 DNA follows: TGTGCCAGCAGCGGGGGGACAGGGGGCTATGGCTACACCTTC.

V is TRBV5-1 and J is TRBJ2-3; TRBD2 matches at 9 bases. The length of the CDR3 is 16 residues. V was pared by 4 bases and J by 2 bases, with 8 bases of the junction left unmatched. Germline V gives CDR1 SGHRS, CDR2 YFSETQ. The chain's CDR3 is CASSPWTSEVTDTQYF. The DNA of the CDR3 is TGCGCCAGCAGCCCTTGGACTAGCGAGGTCACAGATACGCAGTATTTT.

The chain recombines TRBV2 with TRBJ2-7; the D is unclear. Between the trimmed V and J ends, which lost 4 bases and 1 base, there was a span of 11 bases. CDR3 length equals 14 residues. Germline lookup yields CDR1 SNHLY and CDR2 FYNNEI. CDR3: CASSVDGGSYEQYF. The CDR3 region has the DNA TGTGCCAGCAGTGTCGATGGCGGTTCCTACGAGCAGTACTTC.

J is TRBJ2-5 and V is TRBV7-2; no reliable D call. Trimming stripped 5 bases from V and 7 bases from J, with 17 bases between. Germline CDR1 and CDR2: SGHTA and FQGNSA. The CDR3 is 14 amino acids. The CDR3 region is CASSPPVSTGTQYF. Written as DNA, the CDR3 is TGTGCCAGCAGCCCCCCCGTTTCCACGGGGACCCAGTACTTC.

In its sample, this clone was seen once. This chain connects TRBV7-6 to TRBJ2-5; 15 nucleotides match TRBD2. Germline V CDR1 and CDR2: SGHVS, FNYEAQ. This CDR3 contains 16 residues. Trimming removed 4 bases from V and 2 bases from J; junction bases left unmatched: 2. The CDR3 spells CASSSGLAGGQETQYF. The CDR3 DNA is TGTGCCAGCAGCTCCGGACTAGCGGGAGGGCAAGAGACCCAGTACTTC.

This clone has just one count. The J gene is TRBJ1-1, the V gene TRBV11-1, with D perhaps matching TRBD1 (6 bases). V dropped 3 bases and J dropped 4 bases, with 9 bases sitting between them. CDR1 is SGHAT, CDR2 FQDESV, per germline (reference sequence). The CDR3 totals 13 residues. The CDR3 region is CASSFTGSTEAFF. The CDR3 region has the DNA TGTGCCAGCAGCTTTACAGGGAGCACTGAAGCTTTCTTT.

The chain uses TRBV7-2 and TRBJ2-2, with a weak D call TRBD1 (7 bases). The germline gives CDR1 SGHTA, CDR2 FQGNSA. The CDR3 has 15 residues. V lost 5 bases, J lost 5 bases, and 15 bases lay in between. CDR3 sequence: CASSIQQGRTGELFF. In nucleotides, the CDR3 is TGTGCCAGCAGCATACAACAGGGGAGGACCGGGGAGCTGTTTTTT.

This clone was seen only once. The V gene is TRBV30, the J gene TRBJ1-5; D is possibly TRBD1 (5 bases). Germline CDR1 is GTSNPN and CDR2 is SVGIG (reference sequence). This CDR3 spans 14 amino acids. The germline V and J ends were trimmed by 2 bases and 6 bases, with 14 bases remaining between them. CDR3 DNA sequence: TGTGCCTGGAGTACCTCAGGGCTCGGTCAGCCCCAGCATTTT. Its protein is CAWSTSGLGQPQHF.

This chain joins TRBV6-5 and TRBJ2-3, with D possibly TRBD1 on 5 matching bases. Germline V gene sequence: CDR1 MNHEY, CDR2 SVGAGI. V gave up 2 bases and J gave up 2 bases, with 14 bases separating them. The CDR3 totals 16 residues. CDR3 nucleotides: TGTGCCAGCAGTTACGGGGCCCTACTTTCCACAGATACGCAGTATTTT. Translation: CASSYGALLSTDTQYF.

J is TRBJ2-5 and V is TRBV4-2, with 7 bases aligning to TRBD1. Trimming removed 4 bases from V and 4 bases from J; junction bases left unmatched: 9. Per germline, CDR1 LGHNA and CDR2 YNFKEQ. The CDR3 covers 15 residues. In DNA, the CDR3 is TGTGCCAGCAGCCTCGAATCAGGGGGAACAGAGACCCAGTACTTC. Its translation: CASSLESGGTETQYF.

This clone was detected once. The chain couples TRBV2 to TRBJ2-2, with 9 bases aligning to TRBD2. After removal of 6 bases from V and 6 bases from J, the junction contained 5 bases not matched to a gene. Germline assignment: CDR1 SNHLY and CDR2 FYNNEI. The CDR3 runs to 14 residues. CDR3 sequence reads: CASSGTSLPGELFF. Here the CDR3 DNA reads TGTGCCAGCAGCGGGACTAGCCTTCCCGGGGAGCTGTTTTTT.

This clone was seen only once. V gene TRBV7-9 combines with J gene TRBJ2-7; TRBD1 might be the D (6 bases). The germline CDR1 and CDR2 sequences are SEHNR and FQNEAQ (reference sequence). Trimming took 6 bases from V and 4 from J, leaving 19 bases between them. The CDR3 spans 15 residues. This CDR3 reads CASSGGQGTAYEQYF. CDR3 sequence (DNA): TGTGCCAGCAGTGGGGGTCAGGGGACGGCATACGAGCAGTACTTC. Variable domain in full (rest from reference TRBV7-9 and TRBJ2-7): DTGVSQNPRHKITKRGQNVTFRCDPISEHNRLYWYRQTLGQGPEFLTYFQNEAQLEKSRLLSDRFSAERPKGSFSTLEIQRTEQGDSAMYLCASSGGQGTAYEQYFGPGTRLTVT.

This clone was recorded only once. The chain uses TRBV19 and TRBJ1-4; the match to TRBD1 covers 9 bases. This CDR3 has 14 amino acids. The V and J ends lost 8 bases and 8 bases, in that order; junction bases with no gene match: 9. The V gene's germline CDR1 is LNHDA and CDR2 SQIVND (reference sequence). The CDR3 region has the DNA TGTGCCAGTGGCCTGGACAGGGGAAGCGAAAAACTGTTTTTT. This gives the protein CASGLDRGSEKLFF.

This clone was seen a few times. V and J are TRBV4-1 and TRBJ2-3, with D maybe TRBD2 (5 bases). Germline V CDR1 and CDR2: MGHRA, YSYEKL. The CDR3 totals 15 residues. Between the trimmed V and J ends, which lost 0 bases and 10 bases, there was a span of 17 bases. CDR3 coding DNA: TGCGCCAGCAGCCAAGAACCGAGCGGCTTCCGTCCGCAGTATTTT. Encoded protein: CASSQEPSGFRPQYF.

The chain is built from TRBV5-1 and TRBJ1-1; possibly TRBD1 for D (5 bases). V was trimmed by 4 bases and J by 2 bases, leaving 12 bases between them. The germline V gene encodes CDR1 SGHRS and CDR2 YFSETQ. The CDR3 spans 14 residues. CDR3 DNA sequence: TGCGCCAGCAGCGATCGGGGGGGAAACACTGAAGCTTTCTTT. As protein: CASSDRGGNTEAFF.

The rearrangement uses TRBV5-1 and TRBJ1-4; 9 positions agree with TRBD1. Germline V lookup: CDR1 SGHRS, CDR2 YFSETQ. This CDR3 comprises 16 residues. V lost 0 bases to trimming and J lost 0 bases; unmatched junction nucleotides: 0. The CDR3 DNA is TGCGCCAGCAGCTTGGGGACAGGGGCAACTAATGAAAAACTGTTTTTT. Its protein product is CASSLGTGATNEKLFF.

The V gene is TRBV19, the J gene TRBJ2-1; 7 bases are shared with TRBD2. Germline V gene data show CDR1 as LNHDA and CDR2 as SQIVND (reference sequence). The CDR3 consists of 15 residues. The junction had 10 bases not matched to a gene; V was cut back by 2 bases and J by 9 bases. The CDR3 protein is CASSIRREPPGEQFF. The CDR3 DNA is TGTGCCAGTAGTATAAGGCGGGAGCCTCCCGGTGAGCAGTTCTTC.